This T cell receptor (beta chain) stems from a study of cytomegalovirus exposure and HLA in healthy donors. This CDR3 spans 16 amino acids. Looked up from germline, CDR1 is MGHRA and CDR2 is YSYEKL. V was pared by 2 bases and J by 4 bases, with 10 bases of the junction left unmatched. Findings and limits, study-wide: Reports state that TCR beta sequences accurately predicted most subjects' HLA-A and HLA-B alleles. In a later analysis, TCR association rates varied by HLA locus: DRB1 most, HLA-C fewest. Earlier results showed most TCR beta V segments being productive about 87% or about 30% of the time.

Points on this clone: Its antigen remains unidentified.

A multiplex PCR was run with 60 Vbeta primers and 13 Jbeta primers. TCRdb's copy holds only in-frame clones and misses some; the assay was immunoSEQ multiplex PCR. The data contain 50,000 to 75,000 clones, 75% to 85% of them singletons. The chain links TRBV4-1 to TRBJ1-2; TRBD1 agrees at 7 bases. The sequence derives from a woman aged 40-49 years in good health and CMV-seronegative. Sample: PBMCs. As DNA, the CDR3 is TGCGCCAGCAGCCAATCACCGACAGGGCCCATCTATGGCTACACCTTC. Its translation is CASSQSPTGPIYGYTF.